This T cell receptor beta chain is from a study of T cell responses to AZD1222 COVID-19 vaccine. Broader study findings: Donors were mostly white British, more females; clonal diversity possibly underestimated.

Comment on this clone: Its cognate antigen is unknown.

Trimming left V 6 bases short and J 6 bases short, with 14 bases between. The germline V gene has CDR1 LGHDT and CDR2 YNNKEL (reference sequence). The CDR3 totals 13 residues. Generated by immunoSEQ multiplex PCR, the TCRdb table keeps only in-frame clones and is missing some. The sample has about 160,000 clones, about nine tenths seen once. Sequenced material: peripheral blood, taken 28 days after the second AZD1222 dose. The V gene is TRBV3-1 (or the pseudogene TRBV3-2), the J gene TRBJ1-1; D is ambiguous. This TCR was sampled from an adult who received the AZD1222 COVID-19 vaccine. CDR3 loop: CASRPNTLAEAFF. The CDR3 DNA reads TGTGCCAGCAGGCCAAATACTCTGGCTGAAGCTTTCTTT.